Sequencing of this T cell receptor beta chain was carried out in a study of T-cell reconstitution after alpha-beta-depleted transplantation in children. Broader study findings: T-cell counts and diversity at one year following transplant were attributed mainly to newly produced T cells.

The V segment lost 1 base and the J segment 12 bases; nucleotides outside the gene matches: 26. The germline CDR1 and CDR2 sequences are LNHNV and YYDKDF (reference sequence). This CDR3 is 19 amino acids long. Preparation of the TCRbeta library involved a method that used unique molecular identifiers. TCRdb reprocessed the PCR reads with MiXCR, giving one entry per CDR3 protein. The repertoire holds about 200,000 distinct CDR3 sequences, with 6.6% as singletons. This clonotype was seen more than once but under ten times. What it binds is not known. This chain links TRBV15 with TRBJ2-7; TRBD2 aligns across 8 bases. This receptor was taken from a boy aged 2-15 years with acute lymphoblastic leukemia, due to receive a stem cell transplant. The source material was PBMCs, sampled before TCRalphabeta/CD19-depleted stem cell transplant. The CDR3, as DNA: TGTGCCACCAGCAGAGGTGGGGGGATCCAGGGCGATAGCGGGGAGGCGCGGTACTTC. It specifies CATSRGGGIQGDSGEARYF. The whole variable domain, remainder taken from reference TRBV15 and TRBJ2-7, is DAMVIQNPRYQVTQFGKPVTLSCSQTLNHNVMYWYQQKSSQAPKLLFHYYDKDFNNEADTPDNFQSRRPNTSFCFLDIRSPGLGDTAMYLCATSRGGGIQGDSGEARYFGPGTRLTVT.